This T cell receptor (beta chain) was identified in a study of siplizumab effects on memory and regulatory T cells. General study points: With siplizumab, cumulative frequency of CD4+ memory-derived alloreactive sequences dropped significantly. Roughly 75-95% of proliferating CD4+ or CD8+ clones lacked a naive or memory phenotype that could be assigned. Apparently more diverse than memory cells, naive T cells also seemed major alloresponse contributors.

In a few donor pairs, unstimulated naive, memory, effector memory and TEMRA subsets were sequenced. On this clone itself: Its target is not known.

The length of the CDR3 is 15 residues. Losses at the gene ends were 7 bases for V and 4 bases for J; bases not matched to a gene: 7. The germline gives CDR1 MNHNS, CDR2 SASEGT. The table came from immunoSEQ multiplex PCR; TCRdb's copy has only in-frame clones and leaves some out. This table holds fewer than 9,500 clones, roughly three quarters found once. This TCR was recovered from a human donor in good health. This rearrangement joins TRBV6-1 to TRBJ2-5; the match to TRBD2 covers 12 bases. The specimen was effector memory CD8+ T cells sorted from blood. Stated subset: unstimulated CD8+ effector memory T cells. The CDR3 spells CASTPLAGGGETQYF. The DNA for the CDR3 is TGTGCCAGCACCCCGCTAGCGGGGGGGGGAGAGACCCAGTACTTC.